These 27 T cell receptor beta chains were all obtained from the same sample, sequenced in a study of beta chain features in type 1 diabetes. Study-level results: Across all four CD4+ subsets, people with type 1 diabetes showed modestly shorter TCRB CDR3s.

Expressed TCRB transcripts got sequenced, as all isolated RNA was reverse transcribed. TCRdb's table, derived via immunoSEQ multiplex PCR, lists solely in-frame clones and lacks some. The data hold under 300,000 clones, with roughly 13% observed a single time. These receptors' antigens are unknown. Material for sequencing was naive CD4+ T cells from blood. These receptors all come from a man younger than 40 with type 1 diabetes.

V is TRBV5-4 and J is TRBJ2-7; tentatively, D is TRBD1 (6 bases). Germline-derived CDR1 and CDR2 are SGHNT and YYREEE (reference sequence). Trimming pared 4 bases from V and 6 bases from J, leaving 14 bases between. The CDR3 extends over 13 amino acids. CDR3 residues: CASSRDEGGEQYF. In DNA form, the CDR3 reads TGTGCCAGCAGCAGGGACGAAGGGGGCGAGCAGTACTTC.

This clone was seen only a few times. The chain joins TRBV5-1 to TRBJ1-1; D may be TRBD1 (6 bases). With 3 bases removed from V and 3 bases from J, the gap between germline ends came to 12 bases. CDR3 size: 14 residues. Germline loops: CDR1 SGHRS, CDR2 YFSETQ. CDR3 sequence (DNA): TGCGCCAGCAGCTGGGGGCGGGTGGACACTGAAGCTTTCTTT. Translation gives CASSWGRVDTEAFF.

This clone was observed a handful of times. This sequence joins TRBV18 and TRBJ2-1, with TRBD1 matching 8 bases. The ends lost 3 bases at V and 2 bases at J; junction bases unmatched: 9. The germline V gene encodes CDR1 KGHSH and CDR2 LQKENI. The CDR3 has 17 amino acids. The DNA for the CDR3 is TGTGCCAGCTCACCCAGGGGAGGACAGGGCCCCTACAATGAGCAGTTCTTC. Protein sequence: CASSPRGGQGPYNEQFF.

V gene TRBV7-2 combines with J gene TRBJ2-7; tentatively, D is TRBD2 (5 bases). The CDR3 loop spans 14 amino acids. The germline CDR1 and CDR2 sequences are SGHTA and FQGNSA. V was cut by 4 bases and J by 0 bases, with 10 bases left in between. The CDR3 protein is CASSSPGSSYEQYF. The CDR3 DNA is TGTGCCAGCAGCTCGCCGGGGTCCTCCTACGAGCAGTACTTC.

The chain recombines TRBV5-1 with TRBJ2-2, with D maybe TRBD1 (6 bases). This CDR3 has 15 residues. Germline V gives CDR1 SGHRS, CDR2 YFSETQ. V shed 2 bases and J shed 4 bases, with 12 bases lying between them. In DNA form, the CDR3 reads TGCGCCAGCAGCTTCACAGGGAGTGGCACCGGGGAGCTGTTTTTT. As protein: CASSFTGSGTGELFF.

This clone was seen more than once but under ten times. The J gene is TRBJ2-7, the V gene TRBV18; 7 bases fit TRBD1. This CDR3 has 15 residues. J gave up 3 bases and V 1 base, and 6 bases lay outside the gene matches. CDR1 is KGHSH and CDR2 is LQKENI in the germline V gene. CDR3 nucleotides: TGTGCCAGCTCACCACGCGAGGCAGGGGGCTACGAGCAGTACTTC. Protein product: CASSPREAGGYEQYF. The complete variable domain, with remaining parts taken from reference TRBV18 and TRBJ2-7, reads NAGVMQNPRHLVRRRGQEARLRCSPMKGHSHVYWYRQLPEEGLKFMVYLQKENIIDESGMPKERFSAEFPKEGPSILRIQQVVRGDSAAYFCASSPREAGGYEQYFGPGTRLTVT.

This chain uses TRBV11-2 with TRBJ1-1; D remains ambiguous. CDR1 and CDR2 from the germline V gene are SGHAT and FQNNGV. V lost 7 bases, J lost 0 bases, and 12 bases lay in between. The CDR3 loop spans 14 amino acids. The CDR3 nucleotides read TGTGCCAGCACCTTGGGCCTCATGAACACTGAAGCTTTCTTT. Translated: CASTLGLMNTEAFF.

This clone was seen more than once but under ten times. The chain couples TRBV5-1 to TRBJ2-5; 9 nucleotides line up with TRBD1. Germline-derived CDR1 and CDR2 are SGHRS and YFSETQ. Losses at the gene ends were 0 bases for V and 5 bases for J; bases not matched to a gene: 8. There are 16 residues in the CDR3. CDR3 nucleotide sequence: TGCGCCAGCAGCTTGGCCGGGACAGGGAGTTTCGAGACCCAGTACTTC. It is translated as CASSLAGTGSFETQYF.

This clone has a handful of counts. The chain uses TRBV11-2 and TRBJ2-7; 9 bases align to TRBD2. Germline CDR1 and CDR2: SGHAT and FQNNGV. V was pared by 0 bases and J by 0 bases, with 3 bases of the junction left unmatched. The CDR3 consists of 16 residues. CDR3 amino acids: CASSLEASGASYEQYF. DNA for the CDR3: TGTGCCAGCAGCTTAGAGGCTAGCGGGGCCTCCTACGAGCAGTACTTC.

This chain uses TRBV19 with TRBJ2-2, with D maybe TRBD1 (6 bases). Germline values: CDR1 LNHDA, CDR2 SQIVND (reference sequence). CDR3 length: 14 residues. The V end lost 4 bases, the J end lost 6 bases, and 12 bases lay between the germline ends. The CDR3 is CASSNRVRAGELFF. The DNA for the CDR3 is TGTGCCAGTAGTAACAGGGTACGGGCCGGGGAGCTGTTTTTT.

The rearrangement joins TRBV28 to TRBJ2-3; TRBD2 aligns across 12 bases. The CDR3 contains 18 residues. CDR1 and CDR2 from the germline V gene are MDHEN and SYDVKM. V was clipped by 5 bases and J by 3 bases; unmatched bases: 12. The CDR3 DNA sequence: TGTGCCAGCAGTCCGCAACAGGGACTAGCGGGCCGAACAGATACGCAGTATTTT. This translates into CASSPQQGLAGRTDTQYF.

This clone was observed a handful of times. The chain links TRBV9 to TRBJ1-1; D uncertain. Germline V gives CDR1 SGDLS, CDR2 YYNGEE. CDR3 length: 15 amino acids. Trimming took off 4 bases at V and 0 bases at J, with 13 bases between the two ends. The chain's CDR3 is CASSLSGRMNTEAFF. The CDR3 nucleotides are TGTGCCAGCAGCCTTAGCGGGAGGATGAACACTGAAGCTTTCTTT. Supplemented by reference TRBV9 and TRBJ1-1, the full variable domain reads DSGVTQTPKHLITATGQRVTLRCSPRSGDLSVYWYQQSLDQGLQFLIQYYNGEERAKGNILERFSAQQFPDLHSELNLSSLELGDSALYFCASSLSGRMNTEAFFGQGTRLTVV.

This clone has more than one count but fewer than ten. The chain joins TRBV30 to TRBJ2-2; weak D call: TRBD2 (7 bases). The CDR3 consists of 16 residues. Germline V gene data show CDR1 as GTSNPN and CDR2 as SVGIG (reference sequence). Trimming cost V 0 bases and J 7 bases, with 18 bases left between them. The CDR3 here is CAWSVLGGGRGGELFF. The CDR3 DNA is TGTGCCTGGAGTGTACTGGGGGGGGGCCGAGGCGGGGAGCTGTTTTTT.

This clone was seen only a few times. The chain joins TRBV11-2 to TRBJ2-7; possibly TRBD1 for D (6 bases). Germline V lookup: CDR1 SGHAT, CDR2 FQNNGV. There are 14 residues in the CDR3. V lost 4 bases, J lost 0 bases, and 10 bases lay in between. As DNA, the CDR3 is TGTGCCAGCAGCTCCAGGGGTAGCTCCTACGAGCAGTACTTC. Amino acid sequence: CASSSRGSSYEQYF.

This clone has a handful of counts. The chain recombines TRBV7-2 with TRBJ2-7; TRBD1 agrees at 9 bases. The CDR3 loop spans 14 amino acids. From germline, CDR1 is SGHTA and CDR2 FQGNSA. V lost 5 bases, J lost 2 bases, and 4 bases stayed unmatched. The CDR3 DNA is TGTGCCAGCAGCCCGGACAGGGGCCCCTACGAGCAGTACTTC. Translation gives CASSPDRGPYEQYF.

The sample holds a few counts of this clone. The chain employs TRBV9 and TRBJ2-1; 11 bases align to TRBD2. CDR3 length equals 16 residues. The J segment lost 9 bases and the V segment lost 0 bases, leaving 8 bases of the junction unmatched. The germline CDR1 and CDR2 sequences are SGDLS and YYNGEE. The CDR3 nucleotides read TGTGCCAGCAGCGTAGAACTAGCGGGGGATTTAGGTGAGCAGTTCTTC. As protein: CASSVELAGDLGEQFF.

The rearrangement uses TRBV11-2 and TRBJ1-1; 7 bases match TRBD1. The junction had 15 bases not matched to a gene; V was cut back by 1 base and J by 7 bases. This CDR3 contains 17 residues. Germline assignment: CDR1 SGHAT and CDR2 FQNNGV. The CDR3 DNA sequence: TGTGCCAGCAGCTTAGTTCCGGTTAAGGGGGCGCTTAGTGAAGCTTTCTTT. It specifies CASSLVPVKGALSEAFF.

V is TRBV6-5 and J is TRBJ2-3; D possibly corresponds to TRBD1 (6 bases). The CDR3 spans 12 residues. CDR1 and CDR2 from the germline V gene are MNHEY and SVGAGI. Between the trimmed V and J ends, which lost 6 bases and 4 bases, there was a span of 8 bases. The CDR3 sequence is CASRDSPDTQYF. The CDR3 DNA reads as TGTGCCAGCAGGGACAGTCCAGATACGCAGTATTTT.

This rearrangement joins TRBV30 to TRBJ2-5; possibly TRBD2 for D (5 bases). This CDR3 region has 11 residues. The V end was cut by 0 bases, the J end by 12 bases, with 11 bases between. Germline CDR1 reads GTSNPN; CDR2 reads SVGIG (reference sequence). CDR3 bases: TGTGCCTGGAGTGTAAACCAGCGGAAGTACTTC. The encoded protein is CAWSVNQRKYF.

This clone was observed a few times. The chain has TRBV30 and TRBJ1-1; unclear D gene. The germline CDR1 and CDR2 sequences are GTSNPN and SVGIG (reference sequence). The CDR3 totals 13 residues. Trimming took off 5 bases at V and 2 bases at J, with 12 bases between the two ends. The CDR3 DNA sequence: TGTGCCTGGGAGACGGCAGGTAACACTGAAGCTTTCTTT. Its translation: CAWETAGNTEAFF. The whole variable domain, remainder taken from reference TRBV30 and TRBJ1-1, is SQTIHQWPATLVQPVGSPLSLECTVEGTSNPNLYWYRQAAGRGLQLLFYSVGIGQISSEVPQNLSASRPQDRQFILSSKKLLLSDSGFYLCAWETAGNTEAFFGQGTRLTVV.

The chain recombines TRBV7-6 with TRBJ2-3; D gene uncertain. V lost 5 bases, J lost 6 bases, and 9 bases lay in between. The CDR3 length is 12 residues. Germline-derived CDR1 and CDR2 are SGHVS and FNYEAQ. CDR3 sequence reads: CASSPEWDTQYF. The CDR3 DNA reads TGTGCCAGCAGCCCCGAGTGGGATACGCAGTATTTT.

V usage is TRBV19 and J usage is TRBJ1-4; 7 nucleotides agree with TRBD1. The germline gives CDR1 LNHDA, CDR2 SQIVND (reference sequence). V dropped 2 bases and J dropped 6; count of bases not matched to a gene: 3. This CDR3 region has 14 residues. CDR3 in amino acids: CASSIRDSYEKLFF. DNA of the CDR3: TGTGCCAGTAGTATACGGGACAGTTATGAAAAACTGTTTTTT.

This clone was counted a few times. V is TRBV5-6 and J is TRBJ2-5, with D possibly TRBD1 on 6 matching bases. The germline CDR1 and CDR2 sequences are SGHDT and YYEEEE. The CDR3 sequence is 13 residues long. V lost 4 bases and J 3 bases, leaving 10 bases between the germline ends. The CDR3 DNA reads TGTGCCAGCAGCCGCTGGACAGAAGAGACCCAGTACTTC. This encodes CASSRWTEETQYF.

This clone was found a few times. The CDR3 here is CASSEVGDSNQPQHF. CDR3 sequence (DNA): TGTGCCAGCAGTGAAGTTGGAGATAGCAATCAGCCCCAGCATTTT. The chain employs TRBV6-1 and TRBJ1-5; D unclear. CDR1 MNHNS and CDR2 SASEGT come from the germline V gene. This CDR3 contains 15 residues. Trimming took off 1 base at V and 0 bases at J, with 7 bases between the two ends.

The chain links TRBV30 to TRBJ1-4; no reliable D call. CDR1 is GTSNPN and CDR2 is SVGIG in the germline V gene (reference sequence). The germline V and J ends were trimmed by 4 bases and 5 bases, with 23 bases remaining between them. The CDR3 has 17 amino acids. The CDR3, as DNA: TGTGCCTGGACCGTCCTCCCCGCGGCCCTCCCAAATGAAAAACTGTTTTTT. Its protein is CAWTVLPAALPNEKLFF.

This clone came up a few times. The chain combines TRBV6-5 with TRBJ1-5, with D possibly TRBD1 on 5 matching bases. There are 15 residues in the CDR3. The germline CDR1 and CDR2 sequences are MNHEY and SVGAGI. The germline V and J ends were trimmed by 6 bases and 1 base, with 13 bases remaining between them. CDR3 protein: CASSRGGVSNQPQHF. The CDR3 coding sequence is TGTGCCAGCAGCCGGGGGGGGGTGAGCAATCAGCCCCAGCATTTT.

The chain couples TRBV5-4 to TRBJ2-6; D gene unclear. The germline gives CDR1 SGHNT, CDR2 YYREEE (reference sequence). The CDR3 covers 17 residues. V lost 3 bases to trimming and J lost 0 bases, with 13 bases between them. CDR3 loop: CASSSEQRPSGANVLTF. CDR3 nucleotide sequence: TGTGCCAGCAGCTCCGAGCAGAGGCCCTCTGGGGCCAACGTCCTGACTTTC.